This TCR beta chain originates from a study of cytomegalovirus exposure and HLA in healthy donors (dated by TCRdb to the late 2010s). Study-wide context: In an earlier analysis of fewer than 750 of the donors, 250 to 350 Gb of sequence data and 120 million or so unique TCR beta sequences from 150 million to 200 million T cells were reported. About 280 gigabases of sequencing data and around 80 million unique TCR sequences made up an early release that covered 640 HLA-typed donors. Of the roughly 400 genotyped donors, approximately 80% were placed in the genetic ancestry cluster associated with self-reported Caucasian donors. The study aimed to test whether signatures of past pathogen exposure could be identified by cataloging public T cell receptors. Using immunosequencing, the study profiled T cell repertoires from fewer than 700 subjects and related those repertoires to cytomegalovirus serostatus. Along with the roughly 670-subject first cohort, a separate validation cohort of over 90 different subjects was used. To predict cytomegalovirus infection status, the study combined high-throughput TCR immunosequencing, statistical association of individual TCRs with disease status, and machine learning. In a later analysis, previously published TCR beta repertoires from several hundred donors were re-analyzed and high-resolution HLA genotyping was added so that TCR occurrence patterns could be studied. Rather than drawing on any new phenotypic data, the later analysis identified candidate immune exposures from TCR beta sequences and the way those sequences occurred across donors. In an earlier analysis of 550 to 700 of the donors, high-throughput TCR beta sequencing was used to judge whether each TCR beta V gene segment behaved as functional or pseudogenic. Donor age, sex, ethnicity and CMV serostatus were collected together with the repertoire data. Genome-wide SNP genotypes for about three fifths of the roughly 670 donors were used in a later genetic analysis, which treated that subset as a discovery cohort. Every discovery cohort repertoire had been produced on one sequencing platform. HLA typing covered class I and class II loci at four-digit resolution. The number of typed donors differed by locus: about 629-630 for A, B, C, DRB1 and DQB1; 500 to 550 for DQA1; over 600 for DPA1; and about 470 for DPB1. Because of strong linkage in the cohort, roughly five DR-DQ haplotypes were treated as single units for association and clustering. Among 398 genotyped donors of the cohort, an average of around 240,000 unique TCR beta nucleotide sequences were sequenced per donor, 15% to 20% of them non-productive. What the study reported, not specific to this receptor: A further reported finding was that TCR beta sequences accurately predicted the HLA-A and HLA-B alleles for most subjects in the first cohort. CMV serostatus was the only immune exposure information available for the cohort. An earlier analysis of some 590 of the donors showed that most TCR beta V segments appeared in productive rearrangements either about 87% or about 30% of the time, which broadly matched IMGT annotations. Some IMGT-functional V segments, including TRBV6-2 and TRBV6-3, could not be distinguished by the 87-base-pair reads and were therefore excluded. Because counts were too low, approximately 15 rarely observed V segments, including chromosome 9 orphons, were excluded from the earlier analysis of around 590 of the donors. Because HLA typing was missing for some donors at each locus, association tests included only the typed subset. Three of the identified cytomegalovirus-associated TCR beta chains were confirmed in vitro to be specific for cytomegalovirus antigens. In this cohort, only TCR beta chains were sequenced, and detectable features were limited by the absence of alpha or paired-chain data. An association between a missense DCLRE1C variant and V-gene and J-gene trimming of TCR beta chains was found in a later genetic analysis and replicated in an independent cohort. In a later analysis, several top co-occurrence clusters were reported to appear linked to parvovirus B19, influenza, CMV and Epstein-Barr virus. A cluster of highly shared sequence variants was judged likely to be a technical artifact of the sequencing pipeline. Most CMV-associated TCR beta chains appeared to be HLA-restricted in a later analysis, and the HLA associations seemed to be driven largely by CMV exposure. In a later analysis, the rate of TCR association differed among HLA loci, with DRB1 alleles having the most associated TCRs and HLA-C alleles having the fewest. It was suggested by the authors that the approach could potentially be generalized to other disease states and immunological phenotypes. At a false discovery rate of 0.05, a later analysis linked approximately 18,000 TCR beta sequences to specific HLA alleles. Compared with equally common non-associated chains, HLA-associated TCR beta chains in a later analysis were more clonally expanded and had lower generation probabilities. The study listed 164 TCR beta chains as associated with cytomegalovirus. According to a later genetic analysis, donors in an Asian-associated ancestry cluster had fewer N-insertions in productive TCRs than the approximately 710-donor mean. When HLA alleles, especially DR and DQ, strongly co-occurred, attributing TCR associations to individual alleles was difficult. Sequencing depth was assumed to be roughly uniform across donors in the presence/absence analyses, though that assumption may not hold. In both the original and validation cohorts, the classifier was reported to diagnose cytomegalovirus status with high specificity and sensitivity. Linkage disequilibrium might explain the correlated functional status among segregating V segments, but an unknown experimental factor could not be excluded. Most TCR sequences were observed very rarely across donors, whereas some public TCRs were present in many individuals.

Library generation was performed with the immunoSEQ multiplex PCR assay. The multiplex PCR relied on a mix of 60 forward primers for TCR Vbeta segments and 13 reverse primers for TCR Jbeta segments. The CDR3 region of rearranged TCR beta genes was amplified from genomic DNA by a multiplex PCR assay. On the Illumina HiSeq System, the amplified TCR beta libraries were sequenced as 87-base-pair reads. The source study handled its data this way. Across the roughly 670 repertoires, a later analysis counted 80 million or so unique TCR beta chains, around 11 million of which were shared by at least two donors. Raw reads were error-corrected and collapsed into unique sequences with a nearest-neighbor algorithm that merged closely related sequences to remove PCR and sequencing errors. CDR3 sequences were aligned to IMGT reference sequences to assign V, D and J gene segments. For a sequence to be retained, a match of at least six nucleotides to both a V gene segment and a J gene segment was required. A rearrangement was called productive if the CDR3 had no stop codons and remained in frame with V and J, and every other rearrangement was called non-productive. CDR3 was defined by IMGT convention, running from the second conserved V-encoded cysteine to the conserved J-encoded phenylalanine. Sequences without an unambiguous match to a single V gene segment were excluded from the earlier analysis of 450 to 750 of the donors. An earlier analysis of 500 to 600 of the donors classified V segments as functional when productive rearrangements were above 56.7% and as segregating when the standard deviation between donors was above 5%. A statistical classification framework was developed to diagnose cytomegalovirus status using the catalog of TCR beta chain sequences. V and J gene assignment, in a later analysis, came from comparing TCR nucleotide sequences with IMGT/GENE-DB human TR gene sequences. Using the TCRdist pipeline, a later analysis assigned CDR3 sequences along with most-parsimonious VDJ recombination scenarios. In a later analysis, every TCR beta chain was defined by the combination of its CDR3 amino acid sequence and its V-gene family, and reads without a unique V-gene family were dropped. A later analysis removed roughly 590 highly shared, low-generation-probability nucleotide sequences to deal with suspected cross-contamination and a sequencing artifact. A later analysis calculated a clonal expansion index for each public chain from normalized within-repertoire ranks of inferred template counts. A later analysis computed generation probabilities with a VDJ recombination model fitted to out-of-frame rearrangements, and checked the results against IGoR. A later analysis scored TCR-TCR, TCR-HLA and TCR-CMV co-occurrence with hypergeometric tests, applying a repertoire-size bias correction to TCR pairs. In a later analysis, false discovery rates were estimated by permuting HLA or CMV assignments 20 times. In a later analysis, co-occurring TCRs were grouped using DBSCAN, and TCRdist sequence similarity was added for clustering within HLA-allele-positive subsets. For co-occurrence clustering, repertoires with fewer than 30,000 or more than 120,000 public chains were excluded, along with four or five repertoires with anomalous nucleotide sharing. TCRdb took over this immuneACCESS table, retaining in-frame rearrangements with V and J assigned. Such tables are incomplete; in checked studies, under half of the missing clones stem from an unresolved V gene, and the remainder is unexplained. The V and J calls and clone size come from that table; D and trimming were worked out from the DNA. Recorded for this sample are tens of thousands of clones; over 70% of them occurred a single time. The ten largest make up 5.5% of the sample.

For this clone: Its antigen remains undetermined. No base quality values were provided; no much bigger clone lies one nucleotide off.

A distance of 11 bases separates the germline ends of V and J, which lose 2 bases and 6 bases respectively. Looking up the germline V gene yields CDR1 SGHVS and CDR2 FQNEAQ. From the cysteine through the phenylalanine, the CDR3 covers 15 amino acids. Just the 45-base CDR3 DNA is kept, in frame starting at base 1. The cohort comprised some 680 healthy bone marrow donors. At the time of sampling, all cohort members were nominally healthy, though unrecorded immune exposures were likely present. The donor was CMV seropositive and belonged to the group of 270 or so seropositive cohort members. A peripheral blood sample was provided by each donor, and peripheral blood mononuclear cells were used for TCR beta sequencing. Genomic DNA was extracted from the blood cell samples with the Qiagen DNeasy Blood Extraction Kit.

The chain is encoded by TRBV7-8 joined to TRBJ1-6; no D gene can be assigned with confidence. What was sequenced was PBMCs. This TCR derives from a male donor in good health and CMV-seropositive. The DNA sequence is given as TGTGCCAGCAGCTTAAGTGCGGGTCTTAATTCACCCCTCCACTTT. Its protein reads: CASSLSAGLNSPLHF.